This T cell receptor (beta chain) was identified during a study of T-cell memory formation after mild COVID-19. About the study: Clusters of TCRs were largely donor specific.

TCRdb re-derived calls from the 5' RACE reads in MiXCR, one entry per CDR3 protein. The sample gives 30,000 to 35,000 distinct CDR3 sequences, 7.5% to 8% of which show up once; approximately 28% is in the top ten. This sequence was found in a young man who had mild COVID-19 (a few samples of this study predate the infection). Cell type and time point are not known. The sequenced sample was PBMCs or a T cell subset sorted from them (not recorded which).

The CDR3: CASSSTGVSEQYF. As DNA, the CDR3 is TGTGCCAGCTCATCAACAGGGGTTAGCGAGCAGTACTTC. The rearrangement links TRBV18 to TRBJ2-7; 7 positions agree with TRBD1. V gave up 5 bases and J gave up 6 bases; unmatched junction bases: 7. The CDR3 is made up of 13 amino acids. Germline V gives CDR1 KGHSH, CDR2 LQKENI.